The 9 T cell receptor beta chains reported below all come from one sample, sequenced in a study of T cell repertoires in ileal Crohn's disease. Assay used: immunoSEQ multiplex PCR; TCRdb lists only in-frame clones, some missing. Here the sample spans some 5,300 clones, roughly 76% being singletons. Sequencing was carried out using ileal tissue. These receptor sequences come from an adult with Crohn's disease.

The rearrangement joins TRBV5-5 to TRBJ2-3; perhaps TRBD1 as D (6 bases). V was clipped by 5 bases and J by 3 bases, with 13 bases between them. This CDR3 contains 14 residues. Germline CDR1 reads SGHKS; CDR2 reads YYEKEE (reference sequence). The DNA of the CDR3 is TGTGCCAGCAGTCGTATCCAGGGGACAGATACGCAGTATTTT. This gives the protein CASSRIQGTDTQYF.

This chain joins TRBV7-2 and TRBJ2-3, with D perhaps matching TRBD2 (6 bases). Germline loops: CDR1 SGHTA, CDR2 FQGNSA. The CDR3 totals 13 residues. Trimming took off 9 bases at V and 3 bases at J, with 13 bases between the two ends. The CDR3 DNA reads TGTGCCAGTTTTTTTGGGGGGACAGATACGCAGTATTTT. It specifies CASFFGGTDTQYF.

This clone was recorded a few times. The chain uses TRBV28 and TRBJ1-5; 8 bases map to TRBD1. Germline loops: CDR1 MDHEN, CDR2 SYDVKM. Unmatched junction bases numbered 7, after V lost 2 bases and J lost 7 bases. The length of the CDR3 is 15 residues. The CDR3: CASSLQQGGEQPQHF. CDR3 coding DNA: TGTGCCAGCAGTTTACAACAGGGGGGCGAACAGCCCCAGCATTTT.

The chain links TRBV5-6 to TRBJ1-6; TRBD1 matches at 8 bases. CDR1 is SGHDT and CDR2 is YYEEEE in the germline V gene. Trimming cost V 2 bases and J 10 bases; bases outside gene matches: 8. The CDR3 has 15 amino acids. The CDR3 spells CASSLYGQGESPLHF. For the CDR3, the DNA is TGTGCCAGCAGCTTATATGGACAGGGAGAGTCACCCCTCCACTTT.

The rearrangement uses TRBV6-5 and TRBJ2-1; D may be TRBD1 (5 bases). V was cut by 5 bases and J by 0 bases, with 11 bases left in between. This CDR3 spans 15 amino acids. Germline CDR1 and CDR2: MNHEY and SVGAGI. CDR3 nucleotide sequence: TGTGCCAGCAGTAGGACAAAGAGCTCCTACAATGAGCAGTTCTTC. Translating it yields CASSRTKSSYNEQFF.

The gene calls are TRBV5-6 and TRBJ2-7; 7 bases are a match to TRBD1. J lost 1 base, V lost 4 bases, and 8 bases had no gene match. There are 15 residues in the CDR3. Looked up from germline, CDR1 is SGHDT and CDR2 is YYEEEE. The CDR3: CASSPQYRGSYEQYF. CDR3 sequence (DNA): TGTGCCAGCAGCCCACAATACAGGGGTTCCTACGAGCAGTACTTC.

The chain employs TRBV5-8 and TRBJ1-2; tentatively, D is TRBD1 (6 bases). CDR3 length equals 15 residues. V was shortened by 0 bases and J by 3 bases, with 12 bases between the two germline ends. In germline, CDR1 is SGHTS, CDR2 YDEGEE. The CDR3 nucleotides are TGTGCCAGCAGCTTGGATCAGGGGTTGGACTATGGCTACACCTTC. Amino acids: CASSLDQGLDYGYTF. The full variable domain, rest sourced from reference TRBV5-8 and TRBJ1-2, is EAGVTQSPTHLIKTRGQQATLRCSPISGHTSVYWYQQALGLGLQFLLWYDEGEERNRGNFPPRFSGRQFPNYSSELNVNALELEDSALYLCASSLDQGLDYGYTFGSGTRLTVV.

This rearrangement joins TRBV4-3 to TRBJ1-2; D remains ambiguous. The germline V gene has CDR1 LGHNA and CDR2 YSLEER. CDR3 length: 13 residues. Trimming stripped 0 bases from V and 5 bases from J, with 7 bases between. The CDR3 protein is CASSQDGLYGYTF. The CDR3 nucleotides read TGCGCCAGCAGCCAAGATGGGCTTTATGGCTACACCTTC.

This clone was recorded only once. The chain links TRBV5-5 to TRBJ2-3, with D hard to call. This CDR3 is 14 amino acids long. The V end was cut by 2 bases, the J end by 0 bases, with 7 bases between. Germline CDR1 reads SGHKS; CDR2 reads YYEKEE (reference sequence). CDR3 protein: CASSFEQSTDTQYF. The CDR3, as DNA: TGTGCCAGCAGCTTCGAACAAAGCACAGATACGCAGTATTTT.